The 32 T cell receptor beta chains reported below all come from one sample, sequenced in a study of blood T cell repertoires in COVID-19. Sequenced by immunoSEQ multiplex PCR; TCRdb stores in-frame clones only, minus some. This sample carries 310,000 or so clones, around 86% of them seen once, and the ten largest clones take about 1.2%. The material sequenced was peripheral blood. The receptors were gathered from a man in his sixties or seventies with acute or convalescent COVID-19.

The chain joins TRBV7-9 to TRBJ2-1, with 8 bases matching TRBD2. The CDR3 covers 17 residues. Germline V gene sequence: CDR1 SEHNR, CDR2 FQNEAQ (reference sequence). The V segment lost 6 bases and the J segment 5 bases; nucleotides outside the gene matches: 15. CDR3 nucleotide sequence: TGTGCCAGCAGTTCGCCTCTCGGGGGCGGGGGGAACAATGAGCAGTTCTTC. Translated: CASSSPLGGGGNNEQFF.

This CDR3 is CAWSVGTALYEQYF. In nucleotides, the CDR3 is TGTGCCTGGAGTGTAGGGACAGCCTTGTACGAGCAGTACTTC. The chain carries TRBV30 and TRBJ2-7; the match to TRBD1 covers 7 bases. V shed 0 bases and J 4 bases; nucleotides not matched to a gene: 6. From germline, CDR1 is GTSNPN and CDR2 SVGIG (reference sequence). The CDR3 sequence is 14 residues long.

As to this clone: Other DNA sequences in the same sample also yield this CDR3. This rearrangement joins TRBV12-3 or TRBV12-4 to TRBJ1-1, with 7 bases matching TRBD1. This CDR3 has 13 amino acids. The trim removed 6 bases at V and 3 bases at J, leaving 4 bases unmatched. The chain's CDR3 is CASSYRGDTEAFF. DNA for the CDR3: TGTGCCAGCAGCTACAGGGGTGACACTGAAGCTTTCTTT.

V usage is TRBV24-1 and J usage is TRBJ2-5, with 7 bases matching TRBD1. CDR3 length: 17 amino acids. Trimming removed 1 base from V and 2 bases from J; junction bases left unmatched: 9. Germline V lookup: CDR1 KGHDR, CDR2 SFDVKD. The CDR3 protein is CATSDFVDRASQETQYF. CDR3 coding DNA: TGTGCCACCAGTGATTTTGTAGACAGGGCTAGTCAAGAGACCCAGTACTTC.

The chain combines TRBV6-5 with TRBJ2-7; 9 nucleotides agree with TRBD1. Trimming at V came to 5 bases and at J to 2 bases, leaving 7 bases not matched to a gene. This CDR3 region has 15 residues. Germline V gene data show CDR1 as MNHEY and CDR2 as SVGAGI. The CDR3 DNA is TGTGCCAGCAGTACCCACAGGGGGCGGCCCTACGAGCAGTACTTC. Translated, it gives CASSTHRGRPYEQYF.

The V call is TRBV28, the J call TRBJ1-3; 7 bases line up with TRBD1. The CDR3 consists of 16 residues. V was clipped by 5 bases and J by 1 base; unmatched bases: 8. In germline, CDR1 is MDHEN, CDR2 SYDVKM. CDR3 sequence reads: CASSAPGQRSGNTIYF. CDR3 DNA: TGTGCCAGCAGTGCTCCGGGACAGAGATCTGGAAACACCATATATTTT.

The CDR3: CASSSVYGYTF. The CDR3 DNA sequence: TGTGCCAGCAGTTCCGTCTATGGCTACACCTTC. The chain couples TRBV28 to TRBJ1-2; D gene unclear. Between the trimmed V and J ends, which lost 4 bases and 4 bases, there was a span of 4 bases. Germline CDR1 and CDR2: MDHEN and SYDVKM. The CDR3 consists of 11 residues.

This clone appeared a single time. V and J are TRBV6-2 or TRBV6-3 and TRBJ1-2; TRBD1 is a possible D gene (6 bases). The CDR3 length is 14 residues. V dropped 6 bases and J dropped 5 bases, with 16 bases sitting between them. Germline V gene lookup returns CDR1 MNHEY and CDR2 SVGEGT. In DNA form, the CDR3 reads TGTGCCAGCAGCCGTGGGACATTTGGATATGGCTACACCTTC. Translating it yields CASSRGTFGYGYTF.

This chain joins TRBV5-1 and TRBJ1-1; perhaps TRBD1 as D (6 bases). The CDR3 is 15 residues long. Germline loops: CDR1 SGHRS, CDR2 YFSETQ. The V gene lost 4 bases and the J gene lost 0 bases, with 13 bases spanning the gap. This CDR3 reads CASSQPDRLNTEAFF. For the CDR3, the DNA is TGCGCCAGCAGCCAGCCGGACAGACTGAACACTGAAGCTTTCTTT.

This clone has just one count. The V gene is TRBV5-8, the J gene TRBJ2-1; possible D gene TRBD1, 5 bases. The CDR3 length is 17 residues. The germline V gene encodes CDR1 SGHTS and CDR2 YDEGEE. Trimming removed 4 bases from V and 4 bases from J, with 21 bases in between. The CDR3 loop is CASSLLDGARLYNEQFF. The CDR3 DNA reads TGTGCCAGCAGCCTACTTGATGGGGCTCGGTTATACAATGAGCAGTTCTTC.

This rearrangement joins TRBV9 to TRBJ2-2; 10 bases align to TRBD1. The germline V gene has CDR1 SGDLS and CDR2 YYNGEE. The CDR3 length is 17 residues. V shed 4 bases and J 4 bases; nucleotides not matched to a gene: 10. CDR3 amino acids: CASSSSPGTGATGELFF. The CDR3 DNA follows: TGTGCCAGCAGCTCTAGCCCCGGGACAGGGGCCACCGGGGAGCTGTTTTTT.

The chain is built from TRBV6-2 or TRBV6-3 and TRBJ2-1; 9 bases are a match to TRBD1. Germline V CDR1 and CDR2: MNHEY, SVGEGT. This CDR3 is built from 15 residues. With V trimmed by 5 bases and J by 5 bases, 7 bases remained unmatched. The CDR3 coding sequence is TGTGCCAGCAGTCCCGGGGGGACAGGGAACAATGAGCAGTTCTTC. It specifies CASSPGGTGNNEQFF.

The chain employs TRBV27 and TRBJ1-5, with 10 nucleotides matching TRBD1. The CDR3 runs to 16 residues. CDR1 is MNHEY, CDR2 SMNVEV, per germline (reference sequence). The junction had 10 bases not matched to a gene; V was cut back by 2 bases and J by 9 bases. The chain's CDR3 is CASSLSGGTGAWPQHF. CDR3 DNA sequence: TGTGCCAGCAGTTTAAGTGGCGGGACAGGGGCCTGGCCCCAGCATTTT.

This clone has only a few counts. The gene calls are TRBV10-3 and TRBJ1-1; 7 nucleotides agree with TRBD1. V trimming: 4 bases; J trimming: 4 bases; junction bases outside the gene matches: 6. Germline V lookup: CDR1 ENHRY, CDR2 SYGVKD. The CDR3 totals 14 residues. This CDR3 reads CAISVRGRSTEAFF. The CDR3 DNA reads TGTGCCATCAGTGTGAGGGGGCGGAGCACTGAAGCTTTCTTT.

J is TRBJ2-5 and V is TRBV4-3, with 8 bases aligning to TRBD1. This CDR3 has 15 residues. Germline V gives CDR1 LGHNA, CDR2 YSLEER. Trimming removed 3 bases from V and 3 bases from J; junction bases left unmatched: 6. CDR3 coding DNA: TGCGCCAGCAGCCACCTGGACAGGGAGGAAGAGACCCAGTACTTC. Translated: CASSHLDREEETQYF.

Ten or more counts support this clone. The rearrangement joins TRBV21-1 to TRBJ1-1; TRBD1 is taken as the D call from the table, unchecked against the DNA. TRBV21-1 is classified as a pseudogene. The CDR3 runs to 14 residues. CDR3 sequence reads: CASSKDYRNAEAFF. CDR3 coding DNA: TGTGCCAGCAGCAAAGATTACAGGAACGCTGAAGCTTTCTTT.

The chain is built from TRBV13 and TRBJ2-1; the match to TRBD2 covers 8 bases. This CDR3 is built from 15 residues. From germline, CDR1 is PRHDT and CDR2 FYEKMQ (reference sequence). J gave up 4 bases and V 2 bases, and 4 bases lay outside the gene matches. CDR3 DNA sequence: TGTGCCAGCAGCTTAATAGCGGGGCCTTACAATGAGCAGTTCTTC. Its translation: CASSLIAGPYNEQFF. Filled out from reference TRBV13 and TRBJ2-1, the complete variable domain reads AAGVIQSPRHLIKEKRETATLKCYPIPRHDTVYWYQQGPGQDPQFLISFYEKMQSDKGSIPDRFSAQQFSDYHSELNMSSLELGDSALYFCASSLIAGPYNEQFFGPGTRLTVL.

The rearrangement links TRBV3-1 (or the pseudogene TRBV3-2) to TRBJ2-7; 7 bases are shared with TRBD1. The CDR3 totals 16 residues. From germline, CDR1 is LGHDT and CDR2 YNNKEL (reference sequence). V lost 0 bases to trimming and J lost 5 bases; unmatched junction nucleotides: 10. The CDR3 is CASSQDFRTGANEQYF. CDR3 sequence (DNA): TGTGCCAGCAGCCAAGACTTCAGGACAGGCGCCAACGAGCAGTACTTC.

In this sample, this clone turned up a few times. The chain combines TRBV7-9 with TRBJ1-6, with TRBD1 as a possible D gene (5 bases). The CDR3 has 17 residues. Germline CDR1 SEHNR, CDR2 FQNEAQ (reference sequence). V dropped 4 bases and J dropped 10 bases, with 23 bases sitting between them. DNA for the CDR3: TGTGCCAGCAGCTCACTGGGTGCGGGGGAGTTCTACTCACCCCTCCACTTT. Protein sequence: CASSSLGAGEFYSPLHF.

The chain carries TRBV24-1 and TRBJ2-3; 13 positions agree with TRBD2. The CDR3 has 17 residues. V shed 4 bases and J 2 bases; nucleotides not matched to a gene: 5. Germline V lookup: CDR1 KGHDR, CDR2 SFDVKD. This CDR3 is CATSEAGLAGVTDTQYF. CDR3 DNA sequence: TGTGCCACCAGTGAAGCCGGACTAGCGGGGGTCACAGATACGCAGTATTTT.

The rearrangement joins TRBV10-3 to TRBJ2-3, with TRBD2 matching over 8 bases. The junction had 2 bases not matched to a gene; V was cut back by 6 bases and J by 6 bases. The V gene's germline CDR1 is ENHRY and CDR2 SYGVKD. CDR3 length equals 12 residues. The CDR3 protein is CAISGGVDTQYF. The CDR3 nucleotides read TGTGCCATCAGCGGGGGGGTGGATACGCAGTATTTT.

The chain uses TRBV6-5 and TRBJ1-6, with D perhaps matching TRBD1 (5 bases). The CDR3 runs 15 residues. The V gene lost 11 bases and the J gene lost 9 bases, with 23 bases spanning the gap. Per germline, CDR1 MNHEY and CDR2 SVGAGI. The CDR3 DNA sequence: TGTGCCGCCAGAGCGACAGATCCAAGGATTTCACCCCTCCACTTT. It codes for CAARATDPRISPLHF.

This chain links TRBV3-1 (or the pseudogene TRBV3-2) with TRBJ2-1; TRBD2 agrees at 10 bases. Trimming removed 0 bases from V and 5 bases from J; junction bases left unmatched: 4. The CDR3 has 16 residues. Germline CDR1 and CDR2: LGHDT and YNNKEL (reference sequence). The CDR3 here is CASSQDSSGGNNEQFF. CDR3 DNA: TGTGCCAGCAGCCAAGACTCTAGCGGGGGTAACAATGAGCAGTTCTTC.

The V gene is TRBV4-3, the J gene TRBJ1-4; D perhaps matches TRBD1 (6 bases). The CDR3 contains 17 residues. The V and J ends lost 1 base and 8 bases respectively, with 20 bases between them. CDR1 and CDR2 from the germline V gene are LGHNA and YSLEER. The CDR3 bases are TGCGCCAGCAGCCAAGCACTACTACAGACAGGCCCAGAAAAACTGTTTTTT. It yields the protein CASSQALLQTGPEKLFF.

J is TRBJ1-5 and V is TRBV18; TRBD1 matches 9 bases. The CDR3 runs 17 residues. Per germline, CDR1 KGHSH and CDR2 LQKENI. Losses at the gene ends were 0 bases for V and 2 bases for J; bases not matched to a gene: 5. The CDR3 loop reads CASSPPQGARGNQPQHF. In nucleotides, the CDR3 is TGTGCCAGCTCACCACCACAGGGGGCGCGGGGCAATCAGCCCCAGCATTTT.

This clone showed up just a few times. V is TRBV11-2 and J is TRBJ2-2; D is unresolved. The CDR3 is 13 residues long. From germline, CDR1 is SGHAT and CDR2 FQNNGV. V gave up 5 bases and J gave up 6 bases, with 10 bases separating them. In DNA form, the CDR3 reads TGTGCCAGCAGCCGAAAACTATCCGGGGAGCTGTTTTTT. Translation gives CASSRKLSGELFF.

CDR3 sequence (DNA): TGCGCCAGCAGTGGTAATAGCGGGAGGTCCTTCACCGGGGAGCTGTTTTTT. It translates to CASSGNSGRSFTGELFF. This sequence joins TRBV10-2 and TRBJ2-2, with 10 nucleotides matching TRBD2. Germline CDR1 reads WSHSY; CDR2 reads SAAADI. This CDR3 is 17 amino acids long. Losses at the gene ends were 4 bases for V and 4 bases for J; bases not matched to a gene: 9.

The rearrangement joins TRBV19 to TRBJ1-4, with TRBD1 matching 7 bases. V shed 7 bases and J 8 bases; nucleotides not matched to a gene: 13. CDR1 is LNHDA and CDR2 is SQIVND in the germline V gene (reference sequence). This CDR3 has 15 residues. CDR3 loop: CASTPATTGIEKLFF. CDR3 coding DNA: TGTGCCAGTACCCCCGCTACGACAGGGATCGAAAAACTGTTTTTT.

The chain has TRBV29-1 and TRBJ1-1, with 9 bases that match TRBD1. The V gene end was trimmed by 6 bases and the J gene end by 1 base; junction bases not matched to a gene: 3. This CDR3 spans 13 amino acids. CDR1 SQVTM and CDR2 ANQGSEA come from the germline V gene. CDR3 DNA sequence: TGCAGCGTAGGGACAGGGACGAACACTGAAGCTTTCTTT. Translated: CSVGTGTNTEAFF.

The chain links TRBV5-4 to TRBJ2-2; TRBD1 might be the D (5 bases). CDR3 length: 14 residues. V was pared by 2 bases and J by 1 base, with 6 bases between. Germline V gene data show CDR1 as SGHNT and CDR2 as YYREEE (reference sequence). The CDR3 nucleotides are TGTGCCAGCAGCTTCGGACAGAACACCGGGGAGCTGTTTTTT. It encodes CASSFGQNTGELFF.

The chain joins TRBV7-9 to TRBJ2-7, with 10 bases that match TRBD1. CDR3 length equals 17 residues. Germline lookup yields CDR1 SEHNR and CDR2 FQNEAQ (reference sequence). The trim removed 2 bases at V and 0 bases at J, leaving 7 bases unmatched. In DNA form, the CDR3 reads TGTGCCAGCAGCTTATCCCTGGGACAGGGGCGCTCCTACGAGCAGTACTTC. This codes for CASSLSLGQGRSYEQYF.

This chain joins TRBV19 and TRBJ2-3, with D perhaps matching TRBD1 (5 bases). CDR1 and CDR2 from the germline V gene are LNHDA and SQIVND (reference sequence). V lost 3 bases to trimming and J lost 1 base, with 11 bases between them. CDR3 length equals 15 residues. The CDR3 reads CASSITRVGTDTQYF. The CDR3, as DNA: TGTGCCAGTAGTATTACCAGGGTGGGCACAGATACGCAGTATTTT.